This TCR beta chain was found in a study of T-cell reconstitution after alpha-beta-depleted transplantation in children. Study observations and caveats: Recipient T cells and thymic progenitors that survived gave rise to the high TCRbeta diversity observed at day 60 in some patients. At one year after transplant, newly produced T cells mostly accounted for T-cell counts and diversity.

V gave up 3 bases and J gave up 5 bases; unmatched junction bases: 10. The CDR3 runs to 15 residues. The germline gives CDR1 GTSNPN, CDR2 SVGIG (reference sequence). This clonotype has a count of ten or more. Its antigen remains unknown. The TCRbeta library was prepared with unique molecular identifiers. TCRdb independently ran MiXCR on the PCR reads; one entry per CDR3 protein. Among under 75,000 distinct CDR3 sequences listed, roughly a tenth were seen once. The material was PBMCs, obtained before TCRalphabeta/CD19-depleted stem cell transplant. This sequence originates from a boy aged 5-17 years with acute myeloid leukemia, due to receive a stem cell transplant. The chain joins TRBV30 to TRBJ1-1, with 9 positions matching TRBD1. CDR3 amino acids: CAWRPPQGALTEAFF. The DNA for the CDR3 is TGTGCCTGGAGACCTCCACAGGGGGCGCTTACTGAAGCTTTCTTT.